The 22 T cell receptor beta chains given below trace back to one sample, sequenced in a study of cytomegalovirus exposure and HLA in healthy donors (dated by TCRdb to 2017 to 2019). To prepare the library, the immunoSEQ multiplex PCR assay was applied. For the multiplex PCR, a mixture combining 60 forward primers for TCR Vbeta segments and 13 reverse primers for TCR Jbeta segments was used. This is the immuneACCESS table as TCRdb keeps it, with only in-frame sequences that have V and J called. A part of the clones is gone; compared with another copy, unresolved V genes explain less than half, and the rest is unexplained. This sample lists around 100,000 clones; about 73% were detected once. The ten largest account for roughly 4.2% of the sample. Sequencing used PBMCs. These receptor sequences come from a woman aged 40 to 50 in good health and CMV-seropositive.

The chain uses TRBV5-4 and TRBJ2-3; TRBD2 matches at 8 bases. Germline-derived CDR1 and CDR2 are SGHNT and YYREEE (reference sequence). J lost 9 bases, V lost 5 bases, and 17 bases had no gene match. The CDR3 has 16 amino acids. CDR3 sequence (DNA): TGTGCCAGCAGGGTCAGCGGGAGCCTTACGGGTTTGACGCAGTATTTT. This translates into CASRVSGSLTGLTQYF.

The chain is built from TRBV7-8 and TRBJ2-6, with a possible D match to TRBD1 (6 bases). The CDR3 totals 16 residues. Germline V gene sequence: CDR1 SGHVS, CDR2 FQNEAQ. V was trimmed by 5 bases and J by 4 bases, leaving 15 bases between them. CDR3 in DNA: TGTGCCAGCAGCATTTTTTCAGGGGTCGGGGCCAACGTCCTGACTTTC. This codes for CASSIFSGVGANVLTF.

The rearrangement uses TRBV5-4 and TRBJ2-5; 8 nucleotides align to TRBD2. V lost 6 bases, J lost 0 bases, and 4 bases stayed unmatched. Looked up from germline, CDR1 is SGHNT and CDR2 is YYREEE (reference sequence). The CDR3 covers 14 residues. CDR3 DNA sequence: TGTGCCAGCAATCCGGGAGGGTACCAAGAGACCCAGTACTTC. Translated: CASNPGGYQETQYF.

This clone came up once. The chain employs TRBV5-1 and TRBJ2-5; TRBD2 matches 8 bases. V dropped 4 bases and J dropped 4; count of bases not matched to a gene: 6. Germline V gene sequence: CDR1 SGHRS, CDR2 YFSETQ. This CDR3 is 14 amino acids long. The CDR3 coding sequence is TGCGCCAGCAGCCTTAGCGGGATTGGAGAGACCCAGTACTTC. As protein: CASSLSGIGETQYF.

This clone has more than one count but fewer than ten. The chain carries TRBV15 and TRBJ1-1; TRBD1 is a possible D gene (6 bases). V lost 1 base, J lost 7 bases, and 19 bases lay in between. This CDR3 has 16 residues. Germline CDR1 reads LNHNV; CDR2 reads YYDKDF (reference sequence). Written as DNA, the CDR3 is TGTGCCACCAGCAGAGGACAGGCGTTTGGTTTGGTTGAAGCTTTCTTT. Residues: CATSRGQAFGLVEAFF. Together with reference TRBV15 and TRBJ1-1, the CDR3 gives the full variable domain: DAMVIQNPRYQVTQFGKPVTLSCSQTLNHNVMYWYQQKSSQAPKLLFHYYDKDFNNEADTPDNFQSRRPNTSFCFLDIRSPGLGDTAMYLCATSRGQAFGLVEAFFGQGTRLTVV.

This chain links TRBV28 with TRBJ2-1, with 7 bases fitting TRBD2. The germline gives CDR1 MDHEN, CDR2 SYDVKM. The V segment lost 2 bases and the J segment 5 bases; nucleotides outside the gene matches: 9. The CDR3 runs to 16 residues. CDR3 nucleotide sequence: TGTGCCAGCAGTTTAGTGGGAGGGTCCCTGGACAATGAGCAGTTCTTC. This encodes CASSLVGGSLDNEQFF.

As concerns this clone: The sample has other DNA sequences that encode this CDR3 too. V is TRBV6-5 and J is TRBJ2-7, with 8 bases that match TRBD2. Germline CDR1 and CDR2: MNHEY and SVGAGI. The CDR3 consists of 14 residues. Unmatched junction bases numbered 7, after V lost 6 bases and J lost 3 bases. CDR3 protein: CASSPGLAGYEQYF. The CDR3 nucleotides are TGTGCCAGCAGCCCTGGACTAGCAGGCTACGAGCAGTACTTC.

The chain's CDR3 is CASSFQGGYREAFF. The CDR3 DNA reads as TGTGCCAGCAGCTTCCAGGGTGGGTATCGGGAAGCTTTCTTT. V and J are TRBV7-9 and TRBJ1-1, with a possible D match to TRBD1 (5 bases). Per germline, CDR1 SEHNR and CDR2 FQNEAQ (reference sequence). CDR3 length: 14 residues. The V end lost 3 bases, the J end lost 8 bases, and 16 bases lay between the germline ends. The whole variable domain, remainder taken from reference TRBV7-9 and TRBJ1-1, is DTGVSQNPRHKITKRGQNVTFRCDPISEHNRLYWYRQTLGQGPEFLTYFQNEAQLEKSRLLSDRFSAERPKGSFSTLEIQRTEQGDSAMYLCASSFQGGYREAFFGQGTRLTVV.

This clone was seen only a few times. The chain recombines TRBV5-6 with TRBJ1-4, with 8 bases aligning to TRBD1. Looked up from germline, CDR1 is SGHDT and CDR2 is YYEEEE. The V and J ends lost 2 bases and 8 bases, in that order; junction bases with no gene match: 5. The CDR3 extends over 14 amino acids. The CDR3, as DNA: TGTGCCAGCAGCTTCAGGGGGCCTGGGGAAAAACTGTTTTTT. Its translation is CASSFRGPGEKLFF.

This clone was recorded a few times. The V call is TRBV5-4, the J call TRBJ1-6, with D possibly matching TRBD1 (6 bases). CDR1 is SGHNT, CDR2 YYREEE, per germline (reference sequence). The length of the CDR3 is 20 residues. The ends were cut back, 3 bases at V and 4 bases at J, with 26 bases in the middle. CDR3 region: CASSYKTGTRTGNYNSPLHF. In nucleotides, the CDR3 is TGTGCCAGCAGCTACAAAACAGGAACAAGAACAGGGAATTATAATTCACCCCTCCACTTT.

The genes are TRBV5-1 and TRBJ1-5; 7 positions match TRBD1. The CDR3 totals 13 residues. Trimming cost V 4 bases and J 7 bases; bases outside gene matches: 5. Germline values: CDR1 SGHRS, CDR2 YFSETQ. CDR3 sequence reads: CASSARGDQPQHF. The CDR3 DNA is TGCGCCAGCAGCGCCAGGGGGGACCAGCCCCAGCATTTT. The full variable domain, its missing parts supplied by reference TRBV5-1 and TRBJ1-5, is KAGVTQTPRYLIKTRGQQVTLSCSPISGHRSVSWYQQTPGQGLQFLFEYFSETQRNKGNFPGRFSGRQFSNSRSEMNVSTLELGDSALYLCASSARGDQPQHFGDGTRLSIL.

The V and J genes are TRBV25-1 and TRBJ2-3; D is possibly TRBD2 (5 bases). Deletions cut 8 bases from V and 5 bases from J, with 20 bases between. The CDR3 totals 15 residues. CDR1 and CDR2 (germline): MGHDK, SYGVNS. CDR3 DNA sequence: TGTGCCAGCTCACCTGCCCGGGGTATGGTAGATACGCAGTATTTT. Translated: CASSPARGMVDTQYF.

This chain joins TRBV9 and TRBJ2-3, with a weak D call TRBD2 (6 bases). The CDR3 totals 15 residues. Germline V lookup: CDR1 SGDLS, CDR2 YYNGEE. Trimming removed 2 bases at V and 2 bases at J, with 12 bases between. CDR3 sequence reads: CASSVGGLLTDTQYF. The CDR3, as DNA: TGTGCCAGCAGCGTGGGAGGACTACTCACAGATACGCAGTATTTT.

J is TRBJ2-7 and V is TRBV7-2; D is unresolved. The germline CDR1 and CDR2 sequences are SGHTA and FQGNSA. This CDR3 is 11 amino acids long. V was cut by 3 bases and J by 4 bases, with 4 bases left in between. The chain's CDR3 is CASSLRYEQYF. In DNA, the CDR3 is TGTGCCAGCAGCTTGAGGTACGAGCAGTACTTC.

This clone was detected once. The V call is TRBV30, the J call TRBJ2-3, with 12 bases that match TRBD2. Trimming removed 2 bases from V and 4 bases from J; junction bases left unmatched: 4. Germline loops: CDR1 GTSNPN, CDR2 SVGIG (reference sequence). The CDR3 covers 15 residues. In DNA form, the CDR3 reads TGTGCCTGGAGTTGGTCTAGCGGGAGGGCAGATACGCAGTATTTT. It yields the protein CAWSWSSGRADTQYF.

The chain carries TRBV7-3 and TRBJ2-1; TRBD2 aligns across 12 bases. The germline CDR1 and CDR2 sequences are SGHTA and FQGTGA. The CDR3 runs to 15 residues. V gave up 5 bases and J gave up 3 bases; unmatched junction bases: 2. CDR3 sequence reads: CASSPTSGSYNEQFF. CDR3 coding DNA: TGTGCCAGCAGCCCGACTAGCGGGAGCTACAATGAGCAGTTCTTC.

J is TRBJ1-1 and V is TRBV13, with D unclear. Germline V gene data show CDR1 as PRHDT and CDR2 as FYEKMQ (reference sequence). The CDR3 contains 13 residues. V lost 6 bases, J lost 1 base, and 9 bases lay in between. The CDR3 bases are TGTGCCAGCAGGCTTCCGGGGAACACTGAAGCTTTCTTT. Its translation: CASRLPGNTEAFF. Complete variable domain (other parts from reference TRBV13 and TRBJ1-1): AAGVIQSPRHLIKEKRETATLKCYPIPRHDTVYWYQQGPGQDPQFLISFYEKMQSDKGSIPDRFSAQQFSDYHSELNMSSLELGDSALYFCASRLPGNTEAFFGQGTRLTVV.

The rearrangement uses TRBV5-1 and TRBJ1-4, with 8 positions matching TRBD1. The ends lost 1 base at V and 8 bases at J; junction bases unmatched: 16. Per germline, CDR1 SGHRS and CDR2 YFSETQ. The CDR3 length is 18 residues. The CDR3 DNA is TGCGCCAGCAGCTTGAACCAACAACAGGGGGGAGTAGTGGAAAAACTGTTTTTT. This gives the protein CASSLNQQQGGVVEKLFF. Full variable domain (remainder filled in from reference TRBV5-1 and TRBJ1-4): KAGVTQTPRYLIKTRGQQVTLSCSPISGHRSVSWYQQTPGQGLQFLFEYFSETQRNKGNFPGRFSGRQFSNSRSEMNVSTLELGDSALYLCASSLNQQQGGVVEKLFFGSGTQLSVL.

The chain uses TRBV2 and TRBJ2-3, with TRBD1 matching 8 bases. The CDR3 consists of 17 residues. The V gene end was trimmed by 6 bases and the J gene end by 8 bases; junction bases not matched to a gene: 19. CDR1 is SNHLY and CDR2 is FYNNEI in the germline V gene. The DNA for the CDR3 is TGTGCCAGCAGGTTTGCATGGGGGAGGACAGGGTCAGGTACGCAGTATTTT. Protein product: CASRFAWGRTGSGTQYF.

This CDR3 is CASSIAGQGRCSTNEKLFF. Here the CDR3 DNA reads TGTGCCAGTAGTATAGCCGGACAGGGGAGGTGTTCAACTAATGAAAAACTGTTTTTT. This chain links TRBV19 with TRBJ1-4, with 9 nucleotides matching TRBD1. Trimming cost V 1 base and J 0 bases; bases outside gene matches: 9. The germline V gene has CDR1 LNHDA and CDR2 SQIVND (reference sequence). The CDR3 sequence is 19 residues long.

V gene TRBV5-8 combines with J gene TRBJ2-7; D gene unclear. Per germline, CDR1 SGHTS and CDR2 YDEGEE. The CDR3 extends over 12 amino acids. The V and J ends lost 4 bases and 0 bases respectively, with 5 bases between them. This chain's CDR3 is CASSLSSYEQYF. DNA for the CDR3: TGTGCCAGCAGCCTGAGCTCCTACGAGCAGTACTTC.

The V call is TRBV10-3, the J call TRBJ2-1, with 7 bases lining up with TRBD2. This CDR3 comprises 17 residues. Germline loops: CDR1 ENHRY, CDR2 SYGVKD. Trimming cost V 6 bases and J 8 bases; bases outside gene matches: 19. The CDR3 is CAIRASLAGDLSDEQFF. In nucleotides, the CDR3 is TGTGCCATCAGGGCCTCACTGGCGGGAGATTTATCGGATGAGCAGTTCTTC.